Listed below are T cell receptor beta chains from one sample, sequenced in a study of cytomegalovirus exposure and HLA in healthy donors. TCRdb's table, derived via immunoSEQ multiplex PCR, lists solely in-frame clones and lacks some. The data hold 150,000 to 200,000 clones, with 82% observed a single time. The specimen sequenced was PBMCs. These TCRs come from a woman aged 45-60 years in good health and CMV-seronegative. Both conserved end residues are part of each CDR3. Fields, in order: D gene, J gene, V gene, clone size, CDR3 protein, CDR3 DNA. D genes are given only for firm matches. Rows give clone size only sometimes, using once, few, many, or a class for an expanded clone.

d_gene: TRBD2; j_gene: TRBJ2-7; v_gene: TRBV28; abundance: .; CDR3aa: CASSLSSGAPSYEQYF; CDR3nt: TGTGCCAGCAGTTTATCTAGCGGGGCACCCTCCTACGAGCAGTACTTC
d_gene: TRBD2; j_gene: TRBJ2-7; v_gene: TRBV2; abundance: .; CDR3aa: CASRAGVVTYEQYF; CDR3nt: TGTGCCAGCAGAGCGGGAGTAGTCACATACGAGCAGTACTTC
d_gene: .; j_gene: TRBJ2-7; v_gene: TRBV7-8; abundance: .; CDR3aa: CASSSLWAEQYF; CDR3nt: TGTGCCAGCAGCTCCCTGTGGGCCGAGCAGTACTTC
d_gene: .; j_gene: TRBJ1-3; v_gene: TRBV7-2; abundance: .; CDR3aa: CASSFTAASGNTIYF; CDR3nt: TGTGCCAGCAGCTTCACAGCCGCCTCTGGAAACACCATATATTTT
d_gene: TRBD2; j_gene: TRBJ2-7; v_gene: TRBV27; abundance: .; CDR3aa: CASSPPGRPLAGGQRTYEQYF; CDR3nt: TGTGCCAGCAGTCCCCCAGGGCGACCACTAGCGGGAGGCCAAAGAACCTACGAGCAGTACTTC
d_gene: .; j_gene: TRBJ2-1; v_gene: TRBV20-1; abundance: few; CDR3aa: CSASSGNEQFF; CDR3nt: TGCAGTGCTAGTTCGGGTAATGAGCAGTTCTTC
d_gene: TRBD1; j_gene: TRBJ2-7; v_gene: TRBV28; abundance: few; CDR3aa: CASSSPAQGNEQYF; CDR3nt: TGTGCCAGCAGTTCCCCGGCACAGGGGAACGAGCAGTACTTC
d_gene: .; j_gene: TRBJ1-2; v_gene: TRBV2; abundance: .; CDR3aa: CASSTPGTSYGYTF; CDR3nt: TGTGCCAGCAGCACACCCGGGACAAGCTATGGCTACACCTTC
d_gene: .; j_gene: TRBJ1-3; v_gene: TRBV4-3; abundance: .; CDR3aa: CASSQTGGYLYF; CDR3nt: TGCGCCAGCAGCCAGACAGGTGGTTATTTATATTTT
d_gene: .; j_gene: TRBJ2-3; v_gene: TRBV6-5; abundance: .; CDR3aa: CASSYWGTSTDTQYF; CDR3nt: TGTGCCAGCAGTTACTGGGGGACTAGCACAGATACGCAGTATTTT
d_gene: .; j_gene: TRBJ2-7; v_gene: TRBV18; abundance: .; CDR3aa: CASSPLASSYEQYF; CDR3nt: TGTGCCAGCTCACCGCTGGCCTCTTCCTACGAGCAGTACTTC
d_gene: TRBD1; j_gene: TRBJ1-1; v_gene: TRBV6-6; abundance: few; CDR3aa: CASSQGALTEAFF; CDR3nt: TGTGCCAGCAGCCAGGGGGCGCTTACTGAAGCTTTCTTT
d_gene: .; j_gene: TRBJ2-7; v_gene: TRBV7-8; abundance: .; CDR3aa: CASSLVLSGTSYEQYF; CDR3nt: TGTGCCAGCAGCTTAGTGCTTAGCGGTACCTCCTACGAGCAGTACTTC
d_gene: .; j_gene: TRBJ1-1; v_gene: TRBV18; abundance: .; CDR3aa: CASSRRFSDTEAFF; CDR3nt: TGTGCCAGCTCTCGCCGATTTTCGGACACTGAAGCTTTCTTT
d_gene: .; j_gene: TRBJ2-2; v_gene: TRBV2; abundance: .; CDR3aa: CASSEAGGPSTGELFF; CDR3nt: TGTGCCAGCAGTGAAGCGGGGGGGCCGAGCACCGGGGAGCTGTTTTTT
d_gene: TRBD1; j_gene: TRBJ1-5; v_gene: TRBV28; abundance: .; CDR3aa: CASSFGQGSNQPQHF; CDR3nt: TGTGCCAGCAGTTTCGGACAGGGTAGCAATCAGCCCCAGCATTTT
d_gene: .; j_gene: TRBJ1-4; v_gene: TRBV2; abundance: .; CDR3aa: CASSVGAGYEKLFF; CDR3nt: TGTGCCAGCAGTGTTGGAGCTGGTTATGAAAAACTGTTTTTT
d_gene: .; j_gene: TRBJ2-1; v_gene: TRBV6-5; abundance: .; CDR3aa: CASSYRGKQFF; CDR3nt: TGTGCCAGCAGTTACCGGGGGAAGCAGTTCTTC
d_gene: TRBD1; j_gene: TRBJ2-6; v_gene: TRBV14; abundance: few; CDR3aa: CASSQVGGVGANGLTF; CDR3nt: TGTGCCAGCAGCCAAGTAGGGGGCGTTGGGGCCAACGGCCTGACTTTC
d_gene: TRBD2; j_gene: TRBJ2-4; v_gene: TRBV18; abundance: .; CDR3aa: CASSPRPGGDIQYF; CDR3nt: TGTGCCAGCTCACCACGGCCCGGGGGGGACATTCAGTACTTC
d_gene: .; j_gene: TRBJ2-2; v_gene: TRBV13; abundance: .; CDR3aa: CASSLDSPWGAGTGELFF; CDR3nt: TGTGCCAGCAGCTTAGATTCTCCTTGGGGCGCCGGAACCGGGGAGCTGTTTTTT
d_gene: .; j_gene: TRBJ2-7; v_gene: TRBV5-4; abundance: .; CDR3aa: CASSLDRIYEQYF; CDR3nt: TGTGCCAGCAGCTTGGACAGGATTTACGAGCAGTACTTC
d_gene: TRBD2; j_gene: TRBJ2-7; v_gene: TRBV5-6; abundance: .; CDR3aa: CASSLEPSGSHEQYF; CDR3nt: TGTGCCAGCAGCTTGGAGCCTAGCGGGAGTCACGAGCAGTACTTC
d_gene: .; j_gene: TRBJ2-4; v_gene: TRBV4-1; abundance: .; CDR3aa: CASSQDRLAKNIQYF; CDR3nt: TGCGCCAGCAGCCAAGATCGACTAGCCAAAAACATTCAGTACTTC
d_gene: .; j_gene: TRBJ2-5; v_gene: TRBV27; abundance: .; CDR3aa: CASSPLGGTDQETQYF; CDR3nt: TGTGCCAGCAGTCCCCTGGGGGGAACTGACCAAGAGACCCAGTACTTC
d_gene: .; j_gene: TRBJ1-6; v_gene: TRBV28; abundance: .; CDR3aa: CASKGSENSPLHF; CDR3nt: TGTGCCAGCAAGGGGTCAGAGAATTCACCCCTCCACTTT
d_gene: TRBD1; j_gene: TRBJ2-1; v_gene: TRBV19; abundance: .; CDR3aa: CASSMAGTGGYNEQFF; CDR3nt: TGTGCCAGTAGTATGGCCGGGACAGGGGGATACAATGAGCAGTTCTTC
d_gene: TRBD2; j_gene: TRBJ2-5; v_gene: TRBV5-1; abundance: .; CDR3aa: CASSLIGGQETQYF; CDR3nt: TGCGCCAGCAGCTTGATCGGGGGGCAAGAGACCCAGTACTTC
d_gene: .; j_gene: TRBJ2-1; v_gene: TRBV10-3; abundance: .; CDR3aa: CAATGPTYNEQFF; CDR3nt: TGTGCCGCAACAGGTCCTACCTACAATGAGCAGTTCTTC
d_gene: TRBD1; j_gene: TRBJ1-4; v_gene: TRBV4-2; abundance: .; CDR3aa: CASSQVRRGESEKLFF; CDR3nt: TGTGCCAGCAGCCAAGTCCGCAGGGGGGAAAGTGAAAAACTGTTTTTT
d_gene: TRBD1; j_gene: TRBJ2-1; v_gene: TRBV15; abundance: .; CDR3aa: CATSRQDRVNEQFF; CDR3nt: TGTGCCACCAGCAGACAAGACAGGGTCAATGAGCAGTTCTTC
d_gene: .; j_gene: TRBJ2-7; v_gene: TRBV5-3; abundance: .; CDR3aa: CARSRGCYEQYF; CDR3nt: TGTGCCAGAAGCCGGGGGTGTTACGAGCAGTACTTC
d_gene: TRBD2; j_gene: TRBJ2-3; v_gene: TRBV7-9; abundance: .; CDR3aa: CASSLVGRKAGVATDTQYF; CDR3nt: TGTGCCAGCAGCTTAGTAGGGAGAAAAGCGGGGGTGGCCACAGATACGCAGTATTTT
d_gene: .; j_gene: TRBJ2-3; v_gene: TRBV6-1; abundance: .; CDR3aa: CASSEEWGGSGKADTQYF; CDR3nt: TGTGCCAGCAGCGAAGAATGGGGAGGTAGCGGTAAAGCGGATACGCAGTATTTT
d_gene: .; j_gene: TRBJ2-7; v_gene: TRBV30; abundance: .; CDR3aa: CAVAQLYEQYF; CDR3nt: TGTGCCGTTGCGCAACTCTACGAGCAGTACTTC
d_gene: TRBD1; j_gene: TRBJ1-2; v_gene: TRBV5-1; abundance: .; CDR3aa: CASSSTTGGNYGYTF; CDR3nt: TGCGCCAGCAGCTCGACGACAGGGGGCAACTATGGCTACACCTTC
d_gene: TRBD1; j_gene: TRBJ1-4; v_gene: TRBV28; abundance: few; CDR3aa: CASSTQGAYGEKLFF; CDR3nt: TGTGCCAGCAGCACCCAGGGGGCTTACGGGGAAAAACTGTTTTTT
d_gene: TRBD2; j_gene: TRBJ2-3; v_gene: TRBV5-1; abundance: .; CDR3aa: CASSISGKPTDTQYF; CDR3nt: TGCGCCAGCAGTATCAGCGGGAAACCCACAGATACGCAGTATTTT
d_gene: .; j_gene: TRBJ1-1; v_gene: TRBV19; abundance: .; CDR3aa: CASSTVWSRPEAFF; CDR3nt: TGTGCCAGTAGCACAGTGTGGTCCCGCCCGGAAGCTTTCTTT
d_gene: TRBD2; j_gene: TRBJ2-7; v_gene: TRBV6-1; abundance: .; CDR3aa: CASSEGVAGVVSYEQYF; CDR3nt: TGTGCCAGCAGTGAAGGTGTAGCGGGAGTCGTTAGCTACGAGCAGTACTTC